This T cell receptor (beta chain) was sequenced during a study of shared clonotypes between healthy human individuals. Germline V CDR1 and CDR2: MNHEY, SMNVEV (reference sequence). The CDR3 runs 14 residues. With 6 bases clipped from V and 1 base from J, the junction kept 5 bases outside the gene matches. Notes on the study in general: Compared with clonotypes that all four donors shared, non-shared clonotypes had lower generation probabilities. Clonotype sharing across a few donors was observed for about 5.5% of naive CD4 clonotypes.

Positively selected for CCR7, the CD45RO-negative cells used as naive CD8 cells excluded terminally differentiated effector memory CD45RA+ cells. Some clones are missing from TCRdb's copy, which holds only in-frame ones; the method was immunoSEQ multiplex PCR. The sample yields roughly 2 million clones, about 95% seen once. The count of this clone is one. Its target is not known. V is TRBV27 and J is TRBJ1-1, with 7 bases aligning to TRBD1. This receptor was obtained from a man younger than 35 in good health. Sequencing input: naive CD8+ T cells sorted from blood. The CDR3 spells CASSPEGANTEAFF. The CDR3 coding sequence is TGTGCCAGCAGCCCAGAGGGGGCGAACACTGAAGCTTTCTTT.